The 6 T cell receptor beta chains reported below all come from one sample, sequenced in a study of cytomegalovirus exposure and HLA in healthy donors. Use of 60 Vbeta and 13 Jbeta primers characterized the PCR. Here immunoSEQ multiplex PCR was the method, and the copy in TCRdb shows in-frame clones only, minus some. This table has 80,000 or so clones, 70% to 85% appearing once. Sequencing input: PBMCs. The receptors derive from a man aged 30-40 years in good health and CMV-seropositive.

The rearrangement joins TRBV5-6 to TRBJ2-5, with 9 bases identical to TRBD1. V shed 4 bases and J 3 bases; nucleotides not matched to a gene: 16. The V gene's germline CDR1 is SGHDT and CDR2 YYEEEE. This CDR3 spans 18 amino acids. The CDR3 reads CASSLEQGASTKKETQYF. Here the CDR3 DNA reads TGTGCCAGCAGCCTGGAACAGGGGGCGTCCACAAAAAAAGAGACCCAGTACTTC.

The CDR3 DNA follows: TGTGCCAGCAGCCTACAGTCGACAGGTGAAGCTTTCTTT. Translated, it gives CASSLQSTGEAFF. This chain links TRBV7-6 with TRBJ1-1, with a weak D call TRBD1 (6 bases). V lost 5 bases and J lost 7, with 14 bases in between. Germline lookup yields CDR1 SGHVS and CDR2 FNYEAQ. The length of the CDR3 is 13 residues.

The rearrangement joins TRBV25-1 to TRBJ2-2, with 7 nucleotides matching TRBD1. Germline V gene lookup returns CDR1 MGHDK and CDR2 SYGVNS. The CDR3 covers 13 residues. J was trimmed by 8 bases and V by 9 bases; bases with no gene match: 9. CDR3 DNA: TGTGCCAGTAGGAACAGGGGTTGGGGGGAGCTGTTTTTT. Its translation is CASRNRGWGELFF.

The CDR3, as DNA: TGTGCCAGCAGCCCCGGGACAGGGGGCGGGCAGTACTTC. Amino acid sequence: CASSPGTGGGQYF. The rearrangement uses TRBV5-4 and TRBJ2-5, with TRBD1 matching 12 bases. The V gene's germline CDR1 is SGHNT and CDR2 YYREEE (reference sequence). V lost 4 bases and J lost 11; bases outside the gene matches: 6. CDR3 size: 13 residues.

This clone was recorded only once. The chain employs TRBV28 and TRBJ1-5; D not resolved. This CDR3 is 13 amino acids long. Germline loops: CDR1 MDHEN, CDR2 SYDVKM. Trimming took off 4 bases at V and 6 bases at J, with 10 bases between the two ends. This chain's CDR3 is CASSSGLPQPQHF. CDR3 sequence (DNA): TGTGCCAGCAGTTCCGGACTCCCTCAGCCCCAGCATTTT.

This chain uses TRBV2 with TRBJ2-3, with D tentatively TRBD2 (6 bases). Trimming took 6 bases from V and 9 from J, leaving 19 bases between them. Germline V gives CDR1 SNHLY, CDR2 FYNNEI. The CDR3 totals 14 residues. In DNA form, the CDR3 reads TGTGCCAGCAGGGTAGATCGGGGGTCTGGCACGCAGTATTTT. This encodes CASRVDRGSGTQYF.